This T cell receptor (beta chain) is from a study of blood T cell repertoires in COVID-19. CDR3 length: 16 amino acids. Germline loops: CDR1 ENHRY, CDR2 SYGVKD. Losses at the gene ends were 0 bases for V and 4 bases for J; bases not matched to a gene: 3. Generated by immunoSEQ multiplex PCR, the TCRdb table keeps only in-frame clones and is missing some. Of approximately 490,000 clones in the sample, approximately 86% were seen once. The V call is TRBV10-3, the J call TRBJ1-6; 7 nucleotides align to TRBD1. The receptor was isolated from a woman aged 60 to 75 who had recovered from COVID-19. What was sequenced was PBMCs or T cells enriched from blood (not recorded which). The CDR3 is CAISESATGYNSPLHF. CDR3 bases: TGTGCCATCAGTGAGTCGGCGACAGGGTATAATTCACCCCTCCACTTT.